This record covers a single T cell receptor beta chain. Its antigen is currently unknown. The data were taken from a study of T cell responses to AZD1222 COVID-19 vaccine. Findings and limits, study-wide: White British ancestry dominated among donors, who included more females, and clonal diversity was possibly underestimated. Across spike, vaccine-associated CD4 TCRs were found, dominant at 160-218 and 743-854. Only a handful of AZD1222 recipients, several in all, had baseline seropositivity. Repertoire sampling was restricted to post-peak T cell response timepoints.

Profiling relied on immunoSEQ multiplex PCR, and the TCRdb table lists in-frame clones only, not all of them. The sample lists some 120,000 clones; 70% to 85% were seen once. Germline CDR1 LNHDA, CDR2 SQIVND (reference sequence). This CDR3 spans 17 amino acids. V was clipped by 3 bases and J by 5 bases; unmatched bases: 15. The chain recombines TRBV19 with TRBJ1-2; 7 positions match TRBD1. The sample was peripheral blood, taken on day 0 of AZD1222 vaccination. This TCR derives from an adult in good health. The CDR3 sequence: CASSIRASEGAPYGYTF. As DNA, the CDR3 is TGTGCCAGTAGTATTCGGGCCTCGGAGGGGGCGCCATATGGCTACACCTTC.